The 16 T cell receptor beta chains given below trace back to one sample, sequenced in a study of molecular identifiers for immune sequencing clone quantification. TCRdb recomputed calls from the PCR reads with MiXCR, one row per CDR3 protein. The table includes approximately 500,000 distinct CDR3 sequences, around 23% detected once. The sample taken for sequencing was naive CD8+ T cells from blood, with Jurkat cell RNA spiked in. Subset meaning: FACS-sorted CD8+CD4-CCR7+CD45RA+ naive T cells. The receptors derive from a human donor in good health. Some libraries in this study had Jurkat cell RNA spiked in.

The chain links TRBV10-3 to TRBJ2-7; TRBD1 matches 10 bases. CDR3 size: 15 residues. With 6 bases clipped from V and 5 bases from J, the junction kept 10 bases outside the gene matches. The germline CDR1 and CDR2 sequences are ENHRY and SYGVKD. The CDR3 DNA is TGTGCCATCAGCCCGAGGGACAGGGGCGGTGACGAGCAGTACTTC. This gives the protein CAISPRDRGGDEQYF.

The CDR3 region is CASSQDFAGVASTEAFF. In nucleotides, the CDR3 is TGCGCCAGCAGCCAAGACTTCGCGGGGGTTGCGAGCACTGAAGCTTTCTTT. This chain connects TRBV4-3 to TRBJ1-1; a weak D match, TRBD1 (5 bases). This CDR3 contains 17 residues. The V and J ends lost 0 bases and 4 bases respectively, with 18 bases between them. CDR1 and CDR2 from the germline V gene are LGHNA and YSLEER.

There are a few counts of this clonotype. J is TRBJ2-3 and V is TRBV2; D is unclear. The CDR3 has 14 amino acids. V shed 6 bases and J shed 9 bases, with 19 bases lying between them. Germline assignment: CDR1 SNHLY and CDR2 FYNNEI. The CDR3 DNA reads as TGTGCCAGCAGCCCCAGCGCTCTTGGTGTGACGCAGTATTTT. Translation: CASSPSALGVTQYF.

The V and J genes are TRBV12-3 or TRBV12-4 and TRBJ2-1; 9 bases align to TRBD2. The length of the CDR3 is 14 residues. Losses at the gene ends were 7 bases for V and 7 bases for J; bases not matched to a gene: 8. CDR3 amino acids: CASTPSSGINEQFF. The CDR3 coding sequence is TGTGCCAGCACCCCGTCTAGCGGGATTAATGAGCAGTTCTTC.

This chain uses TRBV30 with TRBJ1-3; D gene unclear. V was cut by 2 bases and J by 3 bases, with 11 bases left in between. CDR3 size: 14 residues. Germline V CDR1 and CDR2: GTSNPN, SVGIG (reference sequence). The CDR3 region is CAWSPTTRGNTIYF. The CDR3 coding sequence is TGTGCCTGGAGTCCTACGACTCGTGGAAACACCATATATTTT.

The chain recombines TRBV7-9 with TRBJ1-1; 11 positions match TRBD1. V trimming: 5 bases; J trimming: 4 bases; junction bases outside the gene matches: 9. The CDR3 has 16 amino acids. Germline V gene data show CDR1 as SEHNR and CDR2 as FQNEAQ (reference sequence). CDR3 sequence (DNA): TGTGCCAGCAGCCAGCCCGGACAGGGGGCATCCACTGAAGCTTTCTTT. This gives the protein CASSQPGQGASTEAFF. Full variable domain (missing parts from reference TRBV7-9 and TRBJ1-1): DTGVSQNPRHKITKRGQNVTFRCDPISEHNRLYWYRQTLGQGPEFLTYFQNEAQLEKSRLLSDRFSAERPKGSFSTLEIQRTEQGDSAMYLCASSQPGQGASTEAFFGQGTRLTVV.

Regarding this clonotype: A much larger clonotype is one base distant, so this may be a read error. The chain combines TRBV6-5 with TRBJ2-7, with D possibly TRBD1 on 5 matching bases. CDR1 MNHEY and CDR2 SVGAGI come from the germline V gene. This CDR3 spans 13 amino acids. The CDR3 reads CSSSYGRDYEQYF. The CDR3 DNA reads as TGTTCCAGCAGTTACGGCAGGGACTACGAGCAGTACTTC.

CDR3 nucleotide sequence: TGTGCCAGCAGCTTATTTTGGGACAGGGAGTATCAGCCCCAGCATTTT. It is translated as CASSLFWDREYQPQHF. The rearrangement links TRBV7-8 to TRBJ1-5; 9 nucleotides agree with TRBD1. From germline, CDR1 is SGHVS and CDR2 FQNEAQ. The V segment lost 2 bases and the J segment 5 bases; nucleotides outside the gene matches: 7. This CDR3 has 16 amino acids.

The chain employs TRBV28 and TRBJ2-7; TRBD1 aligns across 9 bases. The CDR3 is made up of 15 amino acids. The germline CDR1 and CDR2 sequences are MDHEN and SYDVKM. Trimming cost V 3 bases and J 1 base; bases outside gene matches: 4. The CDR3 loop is CASSFAGQGSYEQYF. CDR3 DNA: TGTGCCAGCAGTTTCGCGGGACAGGGATCCTACGAGCAGTACTTC.

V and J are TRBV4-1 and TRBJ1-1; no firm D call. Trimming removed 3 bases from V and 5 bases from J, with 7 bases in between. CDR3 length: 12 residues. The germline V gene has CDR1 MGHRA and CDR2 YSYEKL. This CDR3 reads CASSHHGTEAFF. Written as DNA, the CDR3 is TGCGCCAGCAGCCATCACGGAACTGAAGCTTTCTTT.

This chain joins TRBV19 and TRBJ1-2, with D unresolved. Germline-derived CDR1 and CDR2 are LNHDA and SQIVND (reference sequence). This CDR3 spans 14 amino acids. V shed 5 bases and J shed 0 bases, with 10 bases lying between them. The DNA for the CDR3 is TGTGCCAGTAGTCGCGACAACTCTAACTATGGCTACACCTTC. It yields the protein CASSRDNSNYGYTF.

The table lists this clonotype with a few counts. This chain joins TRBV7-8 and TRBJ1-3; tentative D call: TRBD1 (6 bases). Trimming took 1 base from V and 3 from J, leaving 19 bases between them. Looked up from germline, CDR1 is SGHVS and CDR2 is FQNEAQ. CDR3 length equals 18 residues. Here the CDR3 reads CASSLVPRGQISGNTIYF. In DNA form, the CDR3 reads TGTGCCAGCAGCTTAGTACCCCGCGGACAGATAAGTGGAAACACCATATATTTT. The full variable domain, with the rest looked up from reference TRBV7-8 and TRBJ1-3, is GAGVSQSPRYKVAKRGQDVALRCDPISGHVSLFWYQQALGQGPEFLTYFQNEAQLDKSGLPSDRFFAERPEGSVSTLKIQRTQQEDSAVYLCASSLVPRGQISGNTIYFGEGSWLTVV.

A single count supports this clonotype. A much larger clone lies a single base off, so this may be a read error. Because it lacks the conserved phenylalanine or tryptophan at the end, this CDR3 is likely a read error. The CDR3 coding sequence is TGTGCCATAACCGGGGGAGGGAGAAACACTGAAGCTTTCTTA. It yields the protein CAITGGGRNTEAFL. The genes are TRBV12-3 or TRBV12-4 and TRBJ1-1; perhaps TRBD1 as D (5 bases). Trimming removed 10 bases at V and 2 bases at J, with 17 bases between. The CDR3 spans 14 residues.

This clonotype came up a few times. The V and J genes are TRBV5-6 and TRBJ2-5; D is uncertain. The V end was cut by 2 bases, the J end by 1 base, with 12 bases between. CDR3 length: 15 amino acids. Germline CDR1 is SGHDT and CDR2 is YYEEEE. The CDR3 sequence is CASSFLSSLQETQYF. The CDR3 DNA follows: TGTGCCAGCAGCTTTCTAAGTTCTCTCCAAGAGACCCAGTACTTC. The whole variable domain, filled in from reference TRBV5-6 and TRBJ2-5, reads DAGVTQSPTHLIKTRGQQVTLRCSPKSGHDTVSWYQQALGQGPQFIFQYYEEEERQRGNFPDRFSGHQFPNYSSELNVNALLLGDSALYLCASSFLSSLQETQYFGPGTRLLVL.

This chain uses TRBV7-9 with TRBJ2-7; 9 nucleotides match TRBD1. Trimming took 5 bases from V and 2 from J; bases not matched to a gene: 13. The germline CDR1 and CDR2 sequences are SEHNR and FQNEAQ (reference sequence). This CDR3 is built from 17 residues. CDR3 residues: CASSPEYRQGVAYEQYF. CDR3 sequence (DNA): TGTGCCAGCAGCCCCGAATATCGACAGGGGGTAGCCTACGAGCAGTACTTC.

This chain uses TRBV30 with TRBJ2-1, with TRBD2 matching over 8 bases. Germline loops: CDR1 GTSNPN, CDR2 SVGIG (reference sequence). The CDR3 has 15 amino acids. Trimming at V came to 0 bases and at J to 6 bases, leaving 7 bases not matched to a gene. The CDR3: CAWSVVAGSGNEQFF. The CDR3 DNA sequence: TGTGCCTGGAGTGTAGTAGCGGGATCGGGCAATGAGCAGTTCTTC.